The 23 T cell receptor beta chains in this list originate from one sample, sequenced in a study of blood T cell repertoires in COVID-19. The protocol was immunoSEQ multiplex PCR, while the TCRdb copy is restricted to in-frame clones and leaves out a portion. The sample has about 240,000 clones, approximately 82% seen once. The sample was peripheral blood. Receptors originate from a woman between 18 and 29 years old with acute or convalescent COVID-19.

The J gene is TRBJ1-1, the V gene TRBV5-1; no clear D gene. Trimming shortened V by 0 bases and J by 5 bases, and 17 bases separated the two germline ends. Germline loops: CDR1 SGHRS, CDR2 YFSETQ. This CDR3 has 16 residues. CDR3 nucleotides: TGCGCCAGCAGCTTGGGCTCTCTAAATTCGGGGACTGAAGCTTTCTTT. Its translation is CASSLGSLNSGTEAFF.

This chain joins TRBV6-5 and TRBJ2-1; possible D gene TRBD1, 6 bases. The CDR3 contains 15 residues. Trimming removed 0 bases from V and 8 bases from J, with 14 bases in between. Germline V lookup: CDR1 MNHEY, CDR2 SVGAGI. CDR3 bases: TGTGCCAGCAGTTACTCAGGGGGTGTATATCATGAGCAGTTCTTC. It yields the protein CASSYSGGVYHEQFF.

The chain carries TRBV29-1 and TRBJ1-2; tentatively, D is TRBD1 (5 bases). Germline CDR1 and CDR2: SQVTM and ANQGSEA. Trimming removed 6 bases from V and 6 bases from J, with 14 bases in between. The CDR3 is 12 amino acids. The CDR3 coding sequence is TGCAGCGTATCCTCACAGGATAATGGCTACACCTTC. Residues: CSVSSQDNGYTF.

J is TRBJ2-5 and V is TRBV11-3; no definite D call. The germline V gene encodes CDR1 SGHNT and CDR2 YENEEA. V was trimmed by 1 base and J by 5 bases, leaving 11 bases between them. There are 14 residues in the CDR3. This CDR3 reads CASSLGGSKETQYF. CDR3 in DNA: TGTGCCAGCAGCTTAGGTGGTAGCAAGGAGACCCAGTACTTC.

This chain connects TRBV7-7 to TRBJ2-5; the match to TRBD1 covers 12 bases. This CDR3 contains 15 residues. Germline assignment: CDR1 SSHAT and CDR2 FNYEAQ (reference sequence). The CDR3 loop is CAISMAGQGAETQYF. As DNA, the CDR3 is TGTGCTATCTCGATGGCGGGACAGGGGGCAGAGACCCAGTACTTC. Full variable domain (remainder filled in from reference TRBV7-7 and TRBJ2-5): GAGVSQSPRYKVTKRGQDVTLRCDPISSHATLYWYQQALGQGPEFLTYFNYEAQPDKSGLPSDRFSAERPEGSISTLTIQRTEQRDSAMYRCAISMAGQGAETQYFGPGTRLLVL.

The V and J genes are TRBV11-2 and TRBJ2-5; 7 nucleotides match TRBD1. Trimming cost V 5 bases and J 2 bases; bases outside gene matches: 14. The CDR3 spans 17 residues. Looked up from germline, CDR1 is SGHAT and CDR2 is FQNNGV. Here the CDR3 reads CASSARQGYYRQETQYF. In DNA, the CDR3 is TGTGCCAGCAGCGCCCGACAGGGTTACTACAGACAAGAGACCCAGTACTTC. The full variable domain, with the rest looked up from reference TRBV11-2 and TRBJ2-5, is EAGVAQSPRYKIIEKRQSVAFWCNPISGHATLYWYQQILGQGPKLLIQFQNNGVVDDSQLPKDRFSAERLKGVDSTLKIQPAKLEDSAVYLCASSARQGYYRQETQYFGPGTRLLVL.

The chain links TRBV7-9 to TRBJ2-1; D possibly corresponds to TRBD1 (5 bases). The CDR3 extends over 13 amino acids. Germline V gene data show CDR1 as SEHNR and CDR2 as FQNEAQ (reference sequence). Trimming left V 5 bases short and J 8 bases short, with 13 bases between. The CDR3 nucleotides read TGTGCCAGCAGCCATGGACACCAGGATGAGCAGTTCTTC. Residues: CASSHGHQDEQFF.

This clone occurred once. Other DNA sequences in the same sample also yield this CDR3. J is TRBJ1-3 and V is TRBV6-1; D not resolved. The CDR3 consists of 15 residues. Per the germline V gene, CDR1 is MNHNS and CDR2 is SASEGT. Trimming removed 0 bases from V and 0 bases from J, with 6 bases in between. CDR3 sequence (DNA): TGTGCCAGCAGTGAAGCGAGGTACTCTGGAAACACCATATATTTT. It yields the protein CASSEARYSGNTIYF.

This clone appeared once. V usage is TRBV3-1 (or the pseudogene TRBV3-2) and J usage is TRBJ1-1; unclear D gene. Germline assignment: CDR1 LGHDT and CDR2 YNNKEL (reference sequence). The length of the CDR3 is 11 residues. Trimming removed 2 bases at V and 11 bases at J, with 9 bases between. Written as DNA, the CDR3 is TGTGCCAGCAGCCAAACCAACTCGGCTTTCTTT. Encoded protein: CASSQTNSAFF.

This chain uses TRBV6-2 or TRBV6-3 with TRBJ2-1, with 8 bases identical to TRBD1. V trimming: 4 bases; J trimming: 2 bases; junction bases outside the gene matches: 7. The V gene's germline CDR1 is MNHEY and CDR2 SVGEGT. The CDR3 extends over 16 amino acids. CDR3 loop: CASSSGQAATYNEQFF. The CDR3 nucleotides are TGTGCCAGCAGTTCGGGACAGGCCGCCACCTACAATGAGCAGTTCTTC.

The CDR3: CASSYLGQTPNYGYTF. Here the CDR3 DNA reads TGTGCCAGCAGTTACTTGGGACAGACGCCAAACTATGGCTACACCTTC. V gene TRBV6-5 combines with J gene TRBJ1-2; 7 nucleotides align to TRBD1. The CDR3 is 16 amino acids. CDR1 is MNHEY, CDR2 SVGAGI, per germline. Trimming removed 1 base from V and 2 bases from J; junction bases left unmatched: 7.

This chain uses TRBV6-5 with TRBJ2-7; D is unresolved. CDR1 is MNHEY and CDR2 is SVGAGI in the germline V gene. The CDR3 runs to 12 residues. V lost 7 bases, J lost 7 bases, and 14 bases lay in between. CDR3 residues: CASKPLTREQYF. The DNA of the CDR3 is TGTGCCAGCAAACCCCTAACGAGGGAGCAGTACTTC.

In the case of this clone: The DNA is omitted, as the CDR3 cannot be located on it reliably, and the CDR3 follows TCRdb's listing. This CDR3 reads CASSSSEGANEQFF. The chain employs TRBV28 and TRBJ2-1; the D segment call TRBD2 is taken from the table without a DNA check. The CDR3 length equals 14 residues, ends included. Germline CDR1 reads MDHEN; CDR2 reads SYDVKM.

The V call is TRBV14, the J call TRBJ1-3, with 7 bases aligning to TRBD1. J lost 2 bases, V lost 4 bases, and 5 bases had no gene match. Germline V lookup: CDR1 SGHDN, CDR2 FVKESK. The CDR3 runs to 15 residues. DNA of the CDR3: TGTGCCAGCAGCCGCGAAACAGGGGCTGGAAACACCATATATTTT. Amino acids: CASSRETGAGNTIYF.

V usage is TRBV5-1 and J usage is TRBJ2-1; TRBD1 matches at 9 bases. CDR1 is SGHRS and CDR2 is YFSETQ in the germline V gene. The CDR3 totals 17 residues. After removal of 5 bases from V and 5 bases from J, the junction contained 14 bases not matched to a gene. The CDR3 sequence is CASSYRGTGGPNNEQFF. CDR3 nucleotide sequence: TGCGCCAGCAGTTATAGGGGTACAGGGGGCCCGAACAATGAGCAGTTCTTC.

The J gene is TRBJ2-3, the V gene TRBV9; the D is unclear. The CDR3 extends over 13 amino acids. V gave up 0 bases and J gave up 2 bases, with 4 bases separating them. CDR1 SGDLS and CDR2 YYNGEE come from the germline V gene. CDR3 sequence: CASSVVNTDTQYF. The CDR3 DNA sequence: TGTGCCAGCAGCGTAGTAAACACAGATACGCAGTATTTT.

The V call is TRBV7-2, the J call TRBJ2-4, with no clear D. V lost 5 bases, J lost 6 bases, and 17 bases lay in between. CDR1 and CDR2 from the germline V gene are SGHTA and FQGNSA. The CDR3 extends over 15 amino acids. CDR3 region: CASSTIDRRPNIQYF. CDR3 nucleotide sequence: TGTGCCAGCAGCACTATCGACCGTAGACCAAACATTCAGTACTTC.

The rearrangement links TRBV27 to TRBJ2-2, with 14 positions matching TRBD2. The V and J ends lost 5 bases and 0 bases, in that order; junction bases with no gene match: 11. This CDR3 is built from 20 residues. Germline lookup yields CDR1 MNHEY and CDR2 SMNVEV (reference sequence). CDR3: CASSLLPGLAGAANTGELFF. The CDR3 DNA is TGTGCCAGCAGTCTACTTCCGGGACTAGCGGGAGCAGCGAACACCGGGGAGCTGTTTTTT.

This clone has more than one count but fewer than ten. The chain joins TRBV30 to TRBJ2-1, with no clear D. The CDR3 extends over 14 amino acids. The V and J ends lost 3 bases and 3 bases respectively, with 12 bases between them. CDR1 and CDR2 (germline): GTSNPN, SVGIG (reference sequence). Written as DNA, the CDR3 is TGTGCCTGGAGCGCAGGTAAGCTCTACAATGAGCAGTTCTTC. Its translation is CAWSAGKLYNEQFF. Looking up the rest from reference TRBV30 and TRBJ2-1 gives the full variable domain: SQTIHQWPATLVQPVGSPLSLECTVEGTSNPNLYWYRQAAGRGLQLLFYSVGIGQISSEVPQNLSASRPQDRQFILSSKKLLLSDSGFYLCAWSAGKLYNEQFFGPGTRLTVL.

CDR3 loop: CAIQTRGSYNEQFF. The CDR3 DNA is TGTGCCATTCAAACTCGCGGGTCCTACAATGAGCAGTTCTTC. The chain has TRBV7-2 and TRBJ2-1; D possibly corresponds to TRBD2 (5 bases). This CDR3 spans 14 amino acids. Germline V CDR1 and CDR2: SGHTA, FQGNSA. V shed 10 bases and J shed 1 base, with 14 bases lying between them.

V is TRBV30 and J is TRBJ2-1; 8 bases map to TRBD2. In germline, CDR1 is GTSNPN, CDR2 SVGIG (reference sequence). CDR3 length equals 15 residues. Trimming removed 2 bases from V and 0 bases from J; junction bases left unmatched: 3. The CDR3 DNA sequence: TGTGCCTGGAGTCCCGGGACTAGCTCCTACAATGAGCAGTTCTTC. It yields the protein CAWSPGTSSYNEQFF.

This rearrangement joins TRBV6-2 or TRBV6-3 to TRBJ2-7; TRBD2 matches 12 bases. J gave up 1 base and V 0 bases, and 1 base lay outside the gene matches. The CDR3 contains 16 residues. Germline CDR1 MNHEY, CDR2 SVGEGT. The CDR3 region has the DNA TGTGCCAGCAGTTACTCACTAGCGGGAGGATCCTACGAGCAGTACTTC. This sequence encodes CASSYSLAGGSYEQYF.

The chain has TRBV28 and TRBJ1-5; no reliable D call. V was clipped by 7 bases and J by 2 bases, with 21 bases between them. This CDR3 is built from 17 residues. The germline V gene has CDR1 MDHEN and CDR2 SYDVKM. This chain's CDR3 is CASNPRLFLGGNQPQHF. CDR3 coding DNA: TGTGCCAGCAACCCCAGGTTATTCTTGGGAGGCAATCAGCCCCAGCATTTT.